The rows below give T cell receptor beta chains drawn from one sample of a study of identical twins. TCRdb used MiXCR to reprocess the 5' RACE reads, holding one entry per CDR3 protein. The sample lists roughly 1,500,000 distinct CDR3 sequences; roughly a third were seen once. The sequenced sample consisted of cord blood. The receptors were gathered from a newborn girl in good health. Each CDR3 is given with its conserved first and last residue. The order of the fields is J gene, V gene, D gene, clone size, CDR3 DNA, CDR3 protein. The D gene is left open where the match is weak. Expanded clones get a size class; other rows say once, few or many, or leave the size out.

TRBJ1-4,TRBV6-1,NA,NA,TGTGCCAGCAGTGAAGACAGAACTAATGAAAAACTGTTTTTT,CASSEDRTNEKLFF
TRBJ2-5,TRBV10-3,TRBD2,once,TGTGCCATCAGGGCTAGCGGGAAGGAGACCCAGTACTTC,CAIRASGKETQYF
TRBJ2-7,TRBV11-2,NA,NA,TGTGCCAGCAGCCGAGTAGGTGTCTACGAGCAGTACTTC,CASSRVGVYEQYF
TRBJ2-3,TRBV6-5,TRBD2,NA,TGTGCCAGCAGTCCCGTGGCGGGAGTCATGACAGATACGCAGTATTTT,CASSPVAGVMTDTQYF
TRBJ2-7,TRBV20-1,NA,once,TGCAGTGCTAGAGGTTCCCCCGAGCAGTACTTC,CSARGSPEQYF
TRBJ2-7,TRBV20-1,NA,NA,TGCAGTGCTAGAGGATTGGGAGCGCCCGAGCAGTACTTC,CSARGLGAPEQYF
TRBJ2-7,TRBV6-1,TRBD1,NA,TGTGCCAGCAGTGAAGCGCACAGGGGCTACGAGCAGTACTTC,CASSEAHRGYEQYF
TRBJ2-7,TRBV20-1,NA,few,TGCAGTGCTCCGGCTGCCGGGCACTCCTACGAGCAGTACTTC,CSAPAAGHSYEQYF
TRBJ1-1,TRBV6-6,NA,few,TGTGCCAGCACCCTTTTCTGGACAGCTGAAGCTTTCTTT,CASTLFWTAEAFF
TRBJ2-3,TRBV10-3,TRBD2,NA,TGTGCCATCAGTTTCGGACTAGAGGGCACAGATACGCAGTATTTT,CAISFGLEGTDTQYF
TRBJ2-3,TRBV4-2,TRBD2,few,TGTGCCAGCAGCCACCTGACTAGCCCTAGCACAGATACGCAGTATTTT,CASSHLTSPSTDTQYF
TRBJ2-7,TRBV2,NA,NA,TGTGCCAGCAGTGAGGGGGACAACTCCTACAATGAGCAGTACTTC,CASSEGDNSYNEQYF
TRBJ1-5,TRBV24-1,NA,few,TGTGCCACCAGTGATTTTAAGTCGGGAGGCCAGCCCCAGCATTTT,CATSDFKSGGQPQHF
TRBJ2-7,TRBV4-1,NA,NA,TGCGCCAGCAGCCAAGGTGGAGCTAGTGAGCAGTACTTC,CASSQGGASEQYF
TRBJ2-3,TRBV7-9,NA,few,TGTGCCAGCAGCCCCCATATAGGCACAGATACGCAGTATTTT,CASSPHIGTDTQYF
TRBJ2-1,TRBV29-1,NA,many,TGCAGCGGGGAATTCAGCTCCTACAATGAGCAGTTCTTC,CSGEFSSYNEQFF
TRBJ2-7,TRBV12-3/TRBV12-4,TRBD2,NA,TGTGCCAGCAGTACCCCTAGCGGGGTTTATGAGCAGTACTTC,CASSTPSGVYEQYF
TRBJ2-3,TRBV28,NA,NA,TGTGCCAGCAGTTTCGGAGGGATTCGAGATACGCAGTATTTT,CASSFGGIRDTQYF
TRBJ1-1,TRBV29-1,NA,once,TGCAGCGTCGGGAGCCTTTGGAACACTGAAGCTTTCTTT,CSVGSLWNTEAFF
TRBJ2-7,TRBV20-1,TRBD2,many,TGCAGTGCCCGACTAGCGGTCAGGAACTACGAGCAGTACTTC,CSARLAVRNYEQYF
TRBJ2-7,TRBV2,NA,NA,TGTGCCAGCAAAGGAGTGGGACGGGACTCCTACGAGCAGTACTTC,CASKGVGRDSYEQYF
TRBJ1-2,TRBV12-3/TRBV12-4,NA,NA,TGTGCCAGCAGCCCTTATTTCACGGCTAACTATGGCTACAACTTC,CASSPYFTANYGYNF
TRBJ2-7,TRBV7-2,NA,many,TGTGCCAGCAGCTTGCTCACTAGTGGCGAGCAGTACTTC,CASSLLTSGEQYF
TRBJ2-2,TRBV11-2,NA,NA,TGTGCCAGCAGCTCAGTTGTGGGGGGACCCGGGGAGCTGTTTTTT,CASSSVVGGPGELFF
TRBJ2-1,TRBV20-1,TRBD2,NA,TGCAGTGACCGTCTAGCGGGAGTCCACAATGAGCAGTTCTTC,CSDRLAGVHNEQFF
TRBJ1-5,TRBV2,NA,few,TGTGCCAGCGTCGGCGATAGCAATCAGCCCCAGCATTTT,CASVGDSNQPQHF
TRBJ2-3,TRBV6-1,TRBD1,few,TGTGCCAGCTGGGACAGGCCAGATACGCAGTATTTT,CASWDRPDTQYF
TRBJ2-3,TRBV15,NA,NA,TGTGCCACCAGCAGAGAAGGACTGGGGAGCACAGATACGCAGTATTTT,CATSREGLGSTDTQYF
TRBJ1-6,TRBV4-1,NA,NA,TGCGCCAGCAGCCAAGAGGGACGTAGAAATTCACCCCTCCACTTT,CASSQEGRRNSPLHF
TRBJ2-7,TRBV27,NA,many,TGTGCCAGCAGTAAGAACCGGGACCCCCGGATCTCCGAGCAGTACTTC,CASSKNRDPRISEQYF
TRBJ2-7,TRBV27,NA,few,TGTGCCAGCAGGGACCCAGCGGGCTACGAGCAGTACTTC,CASRDPAGYEQYF